The 31 T cell receptor beta chains below all came from one sample that was sequenced in a study of T cells expressing NK-cell markers. TCRdb re-called the 5' RACE reads, yielding one record per CDR3 amino acid sequence without DNA. This table lists about 540,000 distinct CDR3 sequences. Sequencing was carried out using blood T cells: a sorted CD56 or NKG2C T cell subset, CD4+ or CD8+ T cells, or bulk PBMC T cells (not recorded which). Receptor source: a man between 18 and 35 years old in good health.

This CDR3 is CASSLLGGLLGNEQFF. The rearrangement joins TRBV7-2 to TRBJ2-1; there is no DNA to check the TCRdb D call of TRBD1. CDR3 length: 16 amino acids. Germline CDR1 is SGHTA and CDR2 is FQGNSA.

V and J are TRBV20-1 and TRBJ1-2. The CDR3 length is 13 residues. Looked up from germline, CDR1 is DFQATT and CDR2 is SNEGSKA (reference sequence). CDR3 region: CSATHPTDYGYTF.

The V call is TRBV5-1, the J call TRBJ2-6; there is no DNA to check the TCRdb D call of TRBD1. This CDR3 spans 18 amino acids. CDR1 is SGHRS and CDR2 is YFSETQ in the germline V gene. The CDR3 loop is CASSSRDRIRSGANVLTF. Combining the CDR3 with reference TRBV5-1 and TRBJ2-6 gives the whole variable domain KAGVTQTPRYLIKTRGQQVTLSCSPISGHRSVSWYQQTPGQGLQFLFEYFSETQRNKGNFPGRFSGRQFSNSRSEMNVSTLELGDSALYLCASSSRDRIRSGANVLTFGAGSRLTVL.

This rearrangement joins TRBV27 to TRBJ2-7; checking the TCRdb D call of TRBD2 is not possible without DNA. The CDR3 length is 14 residues. The germline V gene has CDR1 MNHEY and CDR2 SMNVEV (reference sequence). The CDR3 here is CASSYSVPAGEQYF.

V usage is TRBV20-1 and J usage is TRBJ2-3; there is no DNA to check the TCRdb D call of TRBD2. The CDR3 is 17 amino acids. Germline values: CDR1 DFQATT, CDR2 SNEGSKA (reference sequence). The CDR3 sequence: CSARLRLAGVLSDTQYF.

V gene TRBV10-3 combines with J gene TRBJ1-1. This CDR3 has 11 residues. In germline, CDR1 is ENHRY, CDR2 SYGVKD. This CDR3 reads CATLVDSEAFF.

This chain links TRBV6-2 or TRBV6-3 with TRBJ2-2; TCRdb calls TRBD1, which cannot be checked without DNA. This CDR3 is 16 amino acids long. CDR1 MNHEY and CDR2 SVGEGT come from the germline V gene. CDR3 amino acids: CASSQLTGANTGELFF.

CDR3: CSAGGEGGPGDTQYF. This chain uses TRBV29-1 with TRBJ2-3; TCRdb selects TRBD2, and the lack of DNA leaves this call unchecked. This CDR3 spans 15 amino acids. In germline, CDR1 is SQVTM, CDR2 ANQGSEA.

This chain connects TRBV9 to TRBJ2-7; TCRdb selects TRBD1, and the lack of DNA leaves this call unchecked. The germline CDR1 and CDR2 sequences are SGDLS and YYNGEE. The CDR3 sequence is 15 residues long. CDR3 region: CASSPGGTRNYEQYF.

The chain joins TRBV11-3 to TRBJ2-2. CDR3 length: 14 amino acids. Germline CDR1 and CDR2: SGHNT and YENEEA. The CDR3 sequence: CASSLTGSVRELFF.

The chain links TRBV6-6 to TRBJ2-5. Germline-derived CDR1 and CDR2 are MNHNY and SVGAGI (reference sequence). This CDR3 region has 11 residues. CDR3 protein: CASTTTKTQYF.

V gene TRBV7-9 combines with J gene TRBJ2-7; TCRdb's assignment of TRBD1 cannot be checked, as there is no DNA. CDR1 SEHNR and CDR2 FQNEAQ come from the germline V gene (reference sequence). This CDR3 is built from 13 residues. CDR3 amino acids: CASSLSQGSEQYF.

The J gene is TRBJ1-2, the V gene TRBV29-1; TCRdb gives TRBD1 as the D gene, but with no DNA this cannot be confirmed. Per the germline V gene, CDR1 is SQVTM and CDR2 is ANQGSEA. The CDR3 has 15 amino acids. Here the CDR3 reads CSVGGGQGSGYGYTF.

The gene calls are TRBV29-1 and TRBJ2-7; no DNA is available, so the TRBD1 call from TCRdb remains unchecked. The CDR3 runs to 11 residues. Germline lookup yields CDR1 SQVTM and CDR2 ANQGSEA. The CDR3 loop is CSVPGPYEQYF.

This chain connects TRBV6-2 or TRBV6-3 to TRBJ2-5; TCRdb names TRBD2, which stays unverified in the absence of DNA. This CDR3 has 14 residues. The germline CDR1 and CDR2 sequences are MNHEY and SVGEGT. Here the CDR3 reads CASRPGLAGETQYF.

The V and J genes are TRBV29-1 and TRBJ2-7. Germline CDR1 and CDR2: SQVTM and ANQGSEA. The CDR3 sequence is 14 residues long. CDR3 sequence reads: CSVQLLDFSYEQYF.

The chain joins TRBV11-2 to TRBJ2-7; checking the TCRdb D call of TRBD2 is not possible without DNA. Per the germline V gene, CDR1 is SGHAT and CDR2 is FQNNGV. The CDR3 consists of 16 residues. The CDR3 reads CASSPPGGRVSYEQYF.

V usage is TRBV4-3 and J usage is TRBJ1-2. The CDR3 runs 16 residues. In germline, CDR1 is LGHNA, CDR2 YSLEER. The CDR3 spells CASSQGDRGVGYGYTF.

V gene TRBV18 combines with J gene TRBJ2-2; TCRdb names TRBD1, which stays unverified in the absence of DNA. CDR3 length equals 17 residues. Per germline, CDR1 KGHSH and CDR2 LQKENI. CDR3 amino acids: CASSPNQGVLNTGELFF.

The chain carries TRBV14 and TRBJ2-1; the D gene TCRdb calls, TRBD1, cannot be checked with no DNA. Germline CDR1 is SGHDN and CDR2 is FVKESK. CDR3 length equals 16 residues. This CDR3 reads CASSQDHSLTGGLLIF.

V and J are TRBV28 and TRBJ2-7; checking the TCRdb D call of TRBD2 is not possible without DNA. The CDR3 is made up of 20 amino acids. Germline lookup yields CDR1 MDHEN and CDR2 SYDVKM. CDR3 region: CASRPTPGLAGGSLSYEQYF.

The rearrangement joins TRBV7-2 to TRBJ1-4; TCRdb's D call of TRBD1 is untestable without DNA. The CDR3 has 15 residues. Per the germline V gene, CDR1 is SGHTA and CDR2 is FQGNSA. The CDR3 sequence is CASSPDRGSNEKLFF.

The chain is built from TRBV27 and TRBJ2-2; TCRdb selects TRBD1, and the lack of DNA leaves this call unchecked. There are 15 residues in the CDR3. Germline V gene lookup returns CDR1 MNHEY and CDR2 SMNVEV (reference sequence). CDR3 protein: CASSYRAFNTGELFF.

This sequence joins TRBV5-5 and TRBJ1-5; the TCRdb D gene call, TRBD1, has no DNA to confirm it. The CDR3 totals 15 residues. Germline V gene lookup returns CDR1 SGHKS and CDR2 YYEKEE (reference sequence). The CDR3 protein is CASSFSNRVGQPQHF. The variable domain in full, with the rest retrieved from reference TRBV5-5 and TRBJ1-5, is DAGVTQSPTHLIKTRGQQVTLRCSPISGHKSVSWYQQVLGQGPQFIFQYYEKEERGRGNFPDRFSARQFPNYSSELNVNALLLGDSALYLCASSFSNRVGQPQHFGDGTRLSIL.

The chain joins TRBV12-3 or TRBV12-4 to TRBJ2-2. The CDR3 runs to 12 residues. The CDR3 loop reads CASVGTTGELFF.

This chain connects TRBV10-3 to TRBJ2-1; TCRdb reports TRBD1, a call that lacks DNA to check it against. The CDR3 contains 18 residues. Germline V CDR1 and CDR2: ENHRY, SYGVKD. CDR3 protein: CAISPRGGGPRVYNEQFF.

The chain employs TRBV4-2 and TRBJ1-2; TCRdb indicates TRBD1, and absent DNA this call remains unverified. The CDR3 is made up of 13 amino acids. Germline CDR1 and CDR2: LGHNA and YNFKEQ. This chain's CDR3 is CASSQDTGYGYTF.

This chain uses TRBV7-9 with TRBJ2-3; TCRdb calls TRBD1, which cannot be checked without DNA. CDR1 is SEHNR and CDR2 is FQNEAQ in the germline V gene (reference sequence). There are 17 residues in the CDR3. CDR3 residues: CASRPYFVRDHTDTQYF.

The V gene is TRBV20-1, the J gene TRBJ2-1. CDR1 is DFQATT, CDR2 SNEGSKA, per germline (reference sequence). The CDR3 loop spans 12 amino acids. CDR3 residues: CSLLAEHNEQFF.

This chain uses TRBV7-9 with TRBJ2-1. The CDR3 length is 14 residues. The germline CDR1 and CDR2 sequences are SEHNR and FQNEAQ (reference sequence). This chain's CDR3 is CASSPNGVQNEQFF.

The rearrangement uses TRBV3-1 and TRBJ2-5. This CDR3 contains 15 residues. CDR1 and CDR2 (germline): LGHDT, YNNKEL (reference sequence). The CDR3 is CASSQDPGPQETQYF.